This T cell receptor (beta chain) was sequenced for a study of CD8+ T cells in alopecia areata. Turning to the study itself: Tofacitinib administration to treated patients was oral, at 5 to 10 mg twice daily. Overall study results and limits: Across lesional scalp, and particularly alopecia totalis/universalis, clonality surpassed that of normal scalp. Clarity of TCR sharing across patients fell short of that in mice, possibly HLA-related. While patients received tofacitinib, many expanded lesional clones remained present in scalp and blood.

Regarding treatment: oral pan-JAK inhibitor, 5-10 mg twice daily. To note about this clone: Its antigen is currently unknown.

cDNA prepared by RNA extraction and subsequent reverse transcription served as the template for sequencing. Using immunoSEQ multiplex PCR, the repertoire was profiled, and TCRdb retains in-frame clones only, with some absent. The sample gives 50,000 to 65,000 clones, approximately 44% of which show up once; 20% is in the top ten. The source material was CD8+ T cells sorted from blood, sampled between weeks 36 and 40, from a patient treated with tofacitinib. The sequence was obtained from a human donor with alopecia areata.

CDR3 region: CASSSGIVGYEQYF. CDR3 coding DNA: TGTGCCAGCAGCTCGGGGATTGTGGGCTACGAGCAGTACTTC. This chain connects TRBV7-9 to TRBJ2-7, with a weak D call TRBD2 (5 bases). Germline V CDR1 and CDR2: SEHNR, FQNEAQ (reference sequence). This CDR3 region has 14 residues. The ends were cut back, 4 bases at V and 3 bases at J, with 13 bases in the middle.